This T cell receptor beta chain was observed in a study of blood T cells in healthy people across ages. A second roughly 7 to 11 cycle PCR used barcoded and J-beta primers. Every single cDNA molecule received a tag from a template-switch adaptor with 12 random nucleotides. One entry per CDR3 protein results from TCRdb running MiXCR on the 5' RACE reads. The table has some 1,500,000 distinct CDR3 sequences, about 42% seen once. This receptor was taken from a woman under 30 in good health. The sequencing sample was made of blood.

CDR3 in amino acids: CASSIELNQPQHF. DNA for the CDR3: TGTGCCAGTAGTATTGAACTTAATCAGCCCCAGCATTTT. The gene calls are TRBV19 and TRBJ1-5, with unresolved D. This CDR3 spans 13 amino acids. V lost 3 bases, J lost 4 bases, and 7 bases lay in between. Germline V lookup: CDR1 LNHDA, CDR2 SQIVND (reference sequence). Full variable domain (missing parts from reference TRBV19 and TRBJ1-5): DGGITQSPKYLFRKEGQNVTLSCEQNLNHDAMYWYRQDPGQGLRLIYYSQIVNDFQKGDIAEGYSVSREKKESFPLTVTSAQKNPTAFYLCASSIELNQPQHFGDGTRLSIL.